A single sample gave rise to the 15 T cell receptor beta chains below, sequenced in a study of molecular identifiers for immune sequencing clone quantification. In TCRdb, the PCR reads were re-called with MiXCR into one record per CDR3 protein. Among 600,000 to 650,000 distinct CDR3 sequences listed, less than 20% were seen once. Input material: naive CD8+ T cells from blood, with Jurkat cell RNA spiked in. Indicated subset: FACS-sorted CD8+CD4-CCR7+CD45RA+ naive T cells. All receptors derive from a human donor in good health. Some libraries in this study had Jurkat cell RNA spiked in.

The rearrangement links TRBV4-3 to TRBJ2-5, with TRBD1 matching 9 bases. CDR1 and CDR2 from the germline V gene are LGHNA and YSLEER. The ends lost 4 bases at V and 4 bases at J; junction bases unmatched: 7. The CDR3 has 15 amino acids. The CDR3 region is CASSPGQGIRETQYF. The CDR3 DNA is TGCGCCAGCAGCCCAGGACAGGGGATACGAGAGACCCAGTACTTC.

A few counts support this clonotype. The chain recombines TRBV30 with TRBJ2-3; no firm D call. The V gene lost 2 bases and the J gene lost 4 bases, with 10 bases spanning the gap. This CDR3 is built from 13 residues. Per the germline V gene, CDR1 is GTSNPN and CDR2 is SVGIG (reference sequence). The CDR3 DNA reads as TGTGCCTGGAGTCCGCTGCCGGCAGATACGCAGTATTTT. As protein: CAWSPLPADTQYF.

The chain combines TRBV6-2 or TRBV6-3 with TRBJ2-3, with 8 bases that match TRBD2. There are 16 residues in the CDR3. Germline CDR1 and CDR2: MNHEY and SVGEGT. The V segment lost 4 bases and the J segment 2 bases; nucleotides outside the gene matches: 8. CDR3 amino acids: CASSSTGGGVTDTQYF. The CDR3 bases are TGTGCCAGCAGTTCGACGGGGGGGGGGGTCACAGATACGCAGTATTTT.

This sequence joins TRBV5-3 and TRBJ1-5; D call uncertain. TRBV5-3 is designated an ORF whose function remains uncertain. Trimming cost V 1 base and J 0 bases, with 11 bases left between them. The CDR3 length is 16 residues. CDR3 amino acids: CARSLRILTSNQPQHF. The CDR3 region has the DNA TGTGCCAGAAGCTTGAGGATTCTTACTAGCAATCAGCCCCAGCATTTT.

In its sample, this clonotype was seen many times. The CDR3 here is CASSSGRDSSYNEQFF. For the CDR3, the DNA is TGTGCCAGCAGCTCGGGGCGGGACAGCTCCTACAATGAGCAGTTCTTC. This chain joins TRBV11-3 and TRBJ2-1; D may be TRBD1 (7 bases). Trimming shortened V by 4 bases and J by 0 bases, and 13 bases separated the two germline ends. The CDR3 loop spans 16 amino acids. Germline V gene data show CDR1 as SGHNT and CDR2 as YENEEA.

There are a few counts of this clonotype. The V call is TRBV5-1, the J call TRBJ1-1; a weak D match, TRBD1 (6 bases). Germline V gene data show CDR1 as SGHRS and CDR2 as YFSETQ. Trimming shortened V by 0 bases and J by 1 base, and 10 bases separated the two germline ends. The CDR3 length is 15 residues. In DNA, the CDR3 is TGCGCCAGCAGCTTGGTGTGGGGGGCGAACACTGAAGCTTTCTTT. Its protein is CASSLVWGANTEAFF.

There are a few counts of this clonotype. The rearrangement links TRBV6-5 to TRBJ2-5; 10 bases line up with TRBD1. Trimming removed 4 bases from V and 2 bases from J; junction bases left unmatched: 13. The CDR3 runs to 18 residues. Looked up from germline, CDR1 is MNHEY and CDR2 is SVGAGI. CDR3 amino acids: CASSSLTGGASVQETQYF. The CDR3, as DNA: TGTGCCAGCAGTTCATTGACAGGGGGCGCATCTGTACAAGAGACCCAGTACTTC.

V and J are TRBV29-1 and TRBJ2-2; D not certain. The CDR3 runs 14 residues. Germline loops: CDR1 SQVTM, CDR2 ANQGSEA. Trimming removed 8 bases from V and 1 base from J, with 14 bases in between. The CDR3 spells CSPEWAGNTGELFF. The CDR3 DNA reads TGCAGCCCCGAGTGGGCAGGGAACACCGGGGAGCTGTTTTTT.

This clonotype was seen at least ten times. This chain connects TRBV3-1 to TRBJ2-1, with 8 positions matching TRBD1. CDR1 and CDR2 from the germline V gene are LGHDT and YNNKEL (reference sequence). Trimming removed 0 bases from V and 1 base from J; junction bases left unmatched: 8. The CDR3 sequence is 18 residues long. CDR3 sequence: CASSQDGQTGGSYNEQFF. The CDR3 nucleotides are TGTGCCAGCAGCCAAGATGGCCAAACAGGGGGATCCTACAATGAGCAGTTCTTC.

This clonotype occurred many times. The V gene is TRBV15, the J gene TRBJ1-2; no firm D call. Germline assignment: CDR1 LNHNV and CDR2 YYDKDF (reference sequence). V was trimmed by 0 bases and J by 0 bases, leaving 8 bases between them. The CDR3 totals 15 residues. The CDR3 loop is CATSRDQLTNYGYTF. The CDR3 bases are TGTGCCACCAGCAGAGACCAACTAACTAACTATGGCTACACCTTC.

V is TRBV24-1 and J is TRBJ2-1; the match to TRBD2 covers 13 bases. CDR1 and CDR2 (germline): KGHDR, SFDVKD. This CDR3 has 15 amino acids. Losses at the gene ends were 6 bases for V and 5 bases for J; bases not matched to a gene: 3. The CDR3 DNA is TGTGCCACCAGTACTAGCGGGGGGGCCGACAATGAGCAGTTCTTC. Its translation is CATSTSGGADNEQFF.

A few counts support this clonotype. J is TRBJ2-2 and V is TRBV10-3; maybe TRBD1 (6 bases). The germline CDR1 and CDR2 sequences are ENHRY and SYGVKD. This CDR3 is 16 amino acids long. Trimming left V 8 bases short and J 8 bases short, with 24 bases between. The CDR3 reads CAIADPMAGEQGELFF. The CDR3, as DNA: TGTGCCATCGCCGACCCGATGGCAGGGGAGCAGGGGGAGCTGTTTTTT.

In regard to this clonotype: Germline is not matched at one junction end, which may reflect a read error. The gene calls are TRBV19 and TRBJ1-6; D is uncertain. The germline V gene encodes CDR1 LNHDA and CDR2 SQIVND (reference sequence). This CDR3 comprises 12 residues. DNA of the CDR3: TGTGCCAGTAGTATAGTTAATTCACCCCTCTACTTT. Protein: CASSIVNSPLYF.

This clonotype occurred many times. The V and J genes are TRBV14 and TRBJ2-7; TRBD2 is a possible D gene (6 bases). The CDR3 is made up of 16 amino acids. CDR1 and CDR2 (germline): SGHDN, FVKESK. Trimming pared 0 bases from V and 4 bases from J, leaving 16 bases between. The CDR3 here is CASSQDVFGTPYEQYF. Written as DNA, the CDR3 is TGTGCCAGCAGCCAAGATGTTTTCGGGACTCCTTACGAGCAGTACTTC.

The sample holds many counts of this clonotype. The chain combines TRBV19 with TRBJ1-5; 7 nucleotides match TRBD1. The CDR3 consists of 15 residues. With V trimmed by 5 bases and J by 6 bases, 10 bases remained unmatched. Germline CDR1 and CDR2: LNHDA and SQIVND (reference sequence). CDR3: CASSYGQGVTQPQHF. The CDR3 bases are TGTGCCAGTAGTTACGGGCAGGGGGTTACTCAGCCCCAGCATTTT.